This T cell receptor beta chain was recovered during a study of blood T cell repertoires in COVID-19. Germline-derived CDR1 and CDR2 are SSHAT and FNYEAQ (reference sequence). This CDR3 is 16 amino acids long. Points on this clone: Germline and junction disagree at one end, which may indicate a read error.

Some clones are missing from TCRdb's copy, which holds only in-frame ones; the method was immunoSEQ multiplex PCR. The table has under 350,000 clones, 80% to 90% seen once. The gene calls are TRBV7-7 and TRBJ2-1, with TRBD2 identical over 12 bases. The source material was peripheral blood. The receptor comes from a woman in her 70s with acute or convalescent COVID-19. This CDR3 reads CASSFFRLAGVREQFF. DNA of the CDR3: TGTGCTAGCAGCTTCTTCCGACTAGCGGGGGTGCGAGAGCAGTTCTTC. The full variable domain, in which reference TRBV7-7 and TRBJ2-1 provide the parts outside the CDR3, is GAGVSQSPRYKVTKRGQDVTLRCDPISSHATLYWYQQALGQGPEFLTYFNYEAQPDKSGLPSDRFSAERPEGSISTLTIQRTEQRDSAMYRCASSFFRLAGVREQFFGPGTRLTVL.